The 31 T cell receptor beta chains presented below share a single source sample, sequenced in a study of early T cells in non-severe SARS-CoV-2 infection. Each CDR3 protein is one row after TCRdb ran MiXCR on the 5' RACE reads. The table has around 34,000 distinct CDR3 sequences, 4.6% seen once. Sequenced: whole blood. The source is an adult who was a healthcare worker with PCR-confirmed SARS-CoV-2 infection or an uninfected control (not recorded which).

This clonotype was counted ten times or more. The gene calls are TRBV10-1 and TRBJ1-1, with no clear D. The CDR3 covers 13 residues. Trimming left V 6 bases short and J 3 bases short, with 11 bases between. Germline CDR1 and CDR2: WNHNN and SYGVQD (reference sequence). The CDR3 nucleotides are TGCGCCAGCAGCCATAACCGGGACACTGAAGCTTTCTTT. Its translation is CASSHNRDTEAFF.

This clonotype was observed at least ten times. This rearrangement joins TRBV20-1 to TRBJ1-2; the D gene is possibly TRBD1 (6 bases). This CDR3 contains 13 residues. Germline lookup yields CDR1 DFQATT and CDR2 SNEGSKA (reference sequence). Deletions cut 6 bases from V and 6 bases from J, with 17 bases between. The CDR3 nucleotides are TGCAGTGCCAGCCCTACAGGGAACGATGGCTACACCTTC. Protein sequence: CSASPTGNDGYTF.

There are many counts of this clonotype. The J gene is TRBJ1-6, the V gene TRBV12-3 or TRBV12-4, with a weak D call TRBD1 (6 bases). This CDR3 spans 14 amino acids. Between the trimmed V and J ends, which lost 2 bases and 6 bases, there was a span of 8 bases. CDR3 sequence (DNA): TGTGCCAGCAGTTTAACAGGGCCTAATTCACCCCTCCACTTT. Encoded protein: CASSLTGPNSPLHF.

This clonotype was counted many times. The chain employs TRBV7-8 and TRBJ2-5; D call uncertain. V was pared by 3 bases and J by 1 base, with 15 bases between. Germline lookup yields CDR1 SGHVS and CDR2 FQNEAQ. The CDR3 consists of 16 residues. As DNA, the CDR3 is TGTGCCAGCAGCTTCTTTACGCACGGACCCCAAGAGACCCAGTACTTC. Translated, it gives CASSFFTHGPQETQYF.

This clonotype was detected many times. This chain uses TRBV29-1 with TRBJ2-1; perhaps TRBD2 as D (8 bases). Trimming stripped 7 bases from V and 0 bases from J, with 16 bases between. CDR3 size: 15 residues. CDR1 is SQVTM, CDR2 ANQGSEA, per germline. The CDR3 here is CSARAGDSSYNEQFF. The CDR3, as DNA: TGCAGCGCGCGAGCGGGGGACAGCTCCTACAATGAGCAGTTCTTC.

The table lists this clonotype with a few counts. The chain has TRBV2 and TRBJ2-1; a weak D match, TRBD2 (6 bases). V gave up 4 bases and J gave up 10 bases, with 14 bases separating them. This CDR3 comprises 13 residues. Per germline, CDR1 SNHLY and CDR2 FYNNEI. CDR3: CASSGGSGREQFF. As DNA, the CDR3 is TGTGCCAGCAGTGGGGGTAGTGGGAGGGAGCAGTTCTTC.

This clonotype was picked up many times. In DNA, the CDR3 is TGCGCCAGCAGCGCCGGACGGGGGCGCGGGTACGAGCAGTACTTC. Translation gives CASSAGRGRGYEQYF. V and J are TRBV5-1 and TRBJ2-7, with D perhaps matching TRBD1 or TRBD2 (6 bases each). The CDR3 has 15 residues. CDR1 is SGHRS, CDR2 YFSETQ, per germline. The V gene lost 4 bases and the J gene lost 4 bases, with 18 bases spanning the gap.

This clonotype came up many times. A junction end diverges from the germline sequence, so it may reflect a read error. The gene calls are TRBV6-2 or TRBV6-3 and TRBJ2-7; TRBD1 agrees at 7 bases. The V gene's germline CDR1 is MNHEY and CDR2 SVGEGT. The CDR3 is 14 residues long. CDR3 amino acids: CATLRDSHSHEQYF. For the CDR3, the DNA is TGTGCCACTCTTCGGGACAGTCACTCCCACGAGCAGTACTTC.

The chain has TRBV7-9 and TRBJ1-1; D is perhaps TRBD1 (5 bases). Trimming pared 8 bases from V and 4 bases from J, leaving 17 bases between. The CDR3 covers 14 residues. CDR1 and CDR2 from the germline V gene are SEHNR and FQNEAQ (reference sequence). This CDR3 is CASRQIDSGTEAFF. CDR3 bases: TGTGCCAGCCGACAGATTGACAGTGGCACTGAAGCTTTCTTT.

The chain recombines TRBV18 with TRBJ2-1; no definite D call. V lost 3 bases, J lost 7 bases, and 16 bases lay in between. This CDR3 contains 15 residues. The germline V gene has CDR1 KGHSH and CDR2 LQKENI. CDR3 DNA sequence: TGTGCCAGCTCACCGGGGTGGCCGGACGTAAATGAGCAGTTCTTC. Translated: CASSPGWPDVNEQFF.

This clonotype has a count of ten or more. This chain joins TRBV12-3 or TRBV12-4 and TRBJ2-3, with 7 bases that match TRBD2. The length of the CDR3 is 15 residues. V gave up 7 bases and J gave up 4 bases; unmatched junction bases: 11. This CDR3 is CASTLLAGDSDTQYF. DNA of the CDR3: TGTGCCAGCACCCTTTTGGCGGGGGATTCAGATACGCAGTATTTT.

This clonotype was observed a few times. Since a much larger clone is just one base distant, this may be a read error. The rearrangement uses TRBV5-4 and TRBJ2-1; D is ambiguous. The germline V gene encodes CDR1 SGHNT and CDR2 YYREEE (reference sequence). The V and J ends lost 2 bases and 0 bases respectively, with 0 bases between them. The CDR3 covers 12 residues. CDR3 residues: CASSFSYNEQFF. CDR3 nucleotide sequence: TGTGCCAGCAGCTTCTCCTACAATGAGCAGTTCTTC.

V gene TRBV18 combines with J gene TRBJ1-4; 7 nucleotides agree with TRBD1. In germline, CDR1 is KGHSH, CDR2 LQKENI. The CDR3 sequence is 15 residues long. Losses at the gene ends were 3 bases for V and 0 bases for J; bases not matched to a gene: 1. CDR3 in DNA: TGTGCCAGCTCACCCGGACAGGCAACTAATGAAAAACTGTTTTTT. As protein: CASSPGQATNEKLFF.

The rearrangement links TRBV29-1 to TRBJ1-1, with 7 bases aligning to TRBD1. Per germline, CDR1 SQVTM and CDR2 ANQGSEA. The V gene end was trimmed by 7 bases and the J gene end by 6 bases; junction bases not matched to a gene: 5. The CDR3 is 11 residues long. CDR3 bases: TGCAGCGGTAGCGGGACAGCTGAAGCTTTCTTT. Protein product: CSGSGTAEAFF.

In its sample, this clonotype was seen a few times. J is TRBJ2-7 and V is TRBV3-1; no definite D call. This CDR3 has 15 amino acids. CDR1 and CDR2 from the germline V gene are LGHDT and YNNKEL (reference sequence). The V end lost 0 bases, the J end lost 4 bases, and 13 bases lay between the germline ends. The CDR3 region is CASSQDRSGRYEQYF. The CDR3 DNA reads TGTGCCAGCAGCCAAGATCGGAGTGGCAGATACGAGCAGTACTTC.

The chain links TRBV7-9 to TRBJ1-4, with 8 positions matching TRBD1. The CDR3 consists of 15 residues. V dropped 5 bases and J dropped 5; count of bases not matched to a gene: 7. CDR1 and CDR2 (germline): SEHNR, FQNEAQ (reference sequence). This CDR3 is CASSPQGATNEKLFF. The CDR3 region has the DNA TGTGCCAGCAGCCCCCAGGGGGCGACCAATGAAAAACTGTTTTTT.

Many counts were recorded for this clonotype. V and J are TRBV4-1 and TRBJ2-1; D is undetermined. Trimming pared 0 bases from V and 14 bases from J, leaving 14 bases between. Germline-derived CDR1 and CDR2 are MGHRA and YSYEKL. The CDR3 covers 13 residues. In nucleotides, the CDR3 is TGCGCCAGCAGCCAAGATAGTCCGGATGGAAAGTTCTTC. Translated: CASSQDSPDGKFF.

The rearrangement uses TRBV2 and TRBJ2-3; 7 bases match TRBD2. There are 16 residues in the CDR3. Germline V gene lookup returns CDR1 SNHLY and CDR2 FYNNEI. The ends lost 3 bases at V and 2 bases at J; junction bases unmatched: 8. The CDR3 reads CASSEASGGFTDTQYF. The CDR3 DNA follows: TGTGCCAGCAGTGAGGCTAGCGGAGGGTTCACAGATACGCAGTATTTT.

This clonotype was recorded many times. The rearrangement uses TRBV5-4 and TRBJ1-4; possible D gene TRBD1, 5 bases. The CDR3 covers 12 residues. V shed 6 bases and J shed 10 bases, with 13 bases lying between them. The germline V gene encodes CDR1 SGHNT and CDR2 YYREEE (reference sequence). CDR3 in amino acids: CASTTPGGKLFF. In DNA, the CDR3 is TGTGCCAGCACGACACCCGGGGGAAAACTGTTTTTT.

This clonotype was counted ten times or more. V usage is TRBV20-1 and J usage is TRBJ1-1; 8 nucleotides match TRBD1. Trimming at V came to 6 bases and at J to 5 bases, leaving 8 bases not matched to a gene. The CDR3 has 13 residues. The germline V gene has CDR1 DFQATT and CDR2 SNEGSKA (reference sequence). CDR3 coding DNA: TGCAGTGCGAGGGACAGGAGGGAAACTGAAGCTTTCTTT. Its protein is CSARDRRETEAFF.

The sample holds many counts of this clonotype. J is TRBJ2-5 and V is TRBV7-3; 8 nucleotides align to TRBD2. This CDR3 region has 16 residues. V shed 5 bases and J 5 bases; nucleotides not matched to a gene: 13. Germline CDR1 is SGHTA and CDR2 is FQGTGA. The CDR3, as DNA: TGTGCCAGCAGCCCAAGCGGGGGAGCCCTCCGGGAGACCCAGTACTTC. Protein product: CASSPSGGALRETQYF.

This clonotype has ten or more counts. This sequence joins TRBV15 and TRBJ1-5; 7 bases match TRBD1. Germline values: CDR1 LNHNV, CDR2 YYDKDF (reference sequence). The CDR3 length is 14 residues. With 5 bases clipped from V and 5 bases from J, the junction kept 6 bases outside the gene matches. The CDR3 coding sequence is TGTGCCACCAGCGTACAGGGGCCCTATCAGCCCCAGCATTTT. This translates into CATSVQGPYQPQHF.

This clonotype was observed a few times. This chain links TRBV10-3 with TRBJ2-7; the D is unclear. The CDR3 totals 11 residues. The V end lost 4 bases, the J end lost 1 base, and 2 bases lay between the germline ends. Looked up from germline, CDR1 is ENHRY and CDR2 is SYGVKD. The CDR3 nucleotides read TGTGCCATCAGTGGGTCCTACGAGCAGTACTTC. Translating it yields CAISGSYEQYF.

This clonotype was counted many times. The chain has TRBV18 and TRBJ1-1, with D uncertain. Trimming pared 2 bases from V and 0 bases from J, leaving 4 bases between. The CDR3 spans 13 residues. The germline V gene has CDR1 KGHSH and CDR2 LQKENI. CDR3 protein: CASSPDMNTEAFF. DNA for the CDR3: TGTGCCAGCTCACCAGATATGAACACTGAAGCTTTCTTT.

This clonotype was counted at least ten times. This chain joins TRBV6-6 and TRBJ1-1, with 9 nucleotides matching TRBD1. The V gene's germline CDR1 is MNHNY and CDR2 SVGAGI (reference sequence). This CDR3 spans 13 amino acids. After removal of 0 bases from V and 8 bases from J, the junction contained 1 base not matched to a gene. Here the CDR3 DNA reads TGTGCCAGCAGTTACTCGACAGGGGGAGAAGCTTTCTTT. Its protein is CASSYSTGGEAFF.

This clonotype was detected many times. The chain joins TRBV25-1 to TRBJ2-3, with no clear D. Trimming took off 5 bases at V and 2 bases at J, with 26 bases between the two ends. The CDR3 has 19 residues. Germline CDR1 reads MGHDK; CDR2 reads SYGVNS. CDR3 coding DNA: TGTGCCAGCAGTCCAAGACTCACCCAAGGCCTTAAAAACACAGATACGCAGTATTTT. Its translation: CASSPRLTQGLKNTDTQYF.

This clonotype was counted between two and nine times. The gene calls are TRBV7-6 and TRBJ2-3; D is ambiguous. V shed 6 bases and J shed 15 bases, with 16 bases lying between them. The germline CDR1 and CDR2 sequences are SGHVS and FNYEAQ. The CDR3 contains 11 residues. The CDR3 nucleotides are TGTGCCAGCAGACCATTGACTCGACTTTATTTT. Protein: CASRPLTRLYF.

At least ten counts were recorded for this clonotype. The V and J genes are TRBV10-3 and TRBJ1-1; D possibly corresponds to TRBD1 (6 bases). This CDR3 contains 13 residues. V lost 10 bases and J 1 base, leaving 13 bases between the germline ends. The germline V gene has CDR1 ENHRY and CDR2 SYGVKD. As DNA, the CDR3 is TGTGCCACCAAGGGGGGAAAGAACACTGAAGCTTTCTTT. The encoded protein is CATKGGKNTEAFF.

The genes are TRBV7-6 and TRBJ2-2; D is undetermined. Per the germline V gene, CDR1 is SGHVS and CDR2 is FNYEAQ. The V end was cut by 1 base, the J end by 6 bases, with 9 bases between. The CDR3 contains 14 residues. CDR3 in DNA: TGTGCCAGCAGCTTAGTTGGGCCCCCCGGGGAGCTGTTTTTT. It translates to CASSLVGPPGELFF.

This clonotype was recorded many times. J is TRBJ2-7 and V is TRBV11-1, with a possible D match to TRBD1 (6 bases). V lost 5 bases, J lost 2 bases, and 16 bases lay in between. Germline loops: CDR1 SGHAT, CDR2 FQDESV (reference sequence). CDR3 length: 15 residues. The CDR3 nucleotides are TGTGCCAGCAGCATTCAGGGGCGGAGCGCCTACGAGCAGTACTTC. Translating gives CASSIQGRSAYEQYF.

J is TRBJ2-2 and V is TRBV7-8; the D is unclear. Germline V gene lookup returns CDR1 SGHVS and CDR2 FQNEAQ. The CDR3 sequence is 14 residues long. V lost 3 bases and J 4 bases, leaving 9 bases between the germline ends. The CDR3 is CASSFYLSTGELFF. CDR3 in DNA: TGTGCCAGCAGCTTTTATCTGTCCACCGGGGAGCTGTTTTTT.